This entry concerns a single T cell receptor (beta chain). These data come from a study of blood T cell repertoires in COVID-19. For the study at large: Material from acute and convalescent COVID-19 was sourced from the United States, Italy and Spain. T cells, B-cell-depleted T cells, or PBMCs provided the cDNA or gDNA that served as material.

Per the authors' pipeline: Estimates of nucleated cell counts were drawn from the amplification of reference gene primers. Clones were read by immunoSEQ multiplex PCR, and TCRdb kept only the in-frame ones, dropping some. That table gives V, J and clone size, and the DNA gave D and trimming. Of 150,000 to 190,000 clones listed, approximately 73% are singletons. This CDR3 comprises 15 residues. With 3 bases removed from V and 6 bases from J, the gap between germline ends came to 14 bases. CDR1 is SGHTA and CDR2 is FQGNSA in the germline V gene. Specimen: peripheral blood. This sequence was found in a woman over 75 with acute or convalescent COVID-19. The chain combines TRBV7-2 with TRBJ2-2, with D tentatively TRBD2 (5 bases). In DNA, the CDR3 is TGTGCCAGCAGCTTTTTATTAACTAGGCCCGGGGAGCTGTTTTTT. Translating gives CASSFLLTRPGELFF.